These T cell receptor beta chains were read from a single sample in a study of Graves' ophthalmopathy and Graves' hyperthyroidism. MiXCR was run by TCRdb on the multiplex PCR reads, yielding one entry per CDR3 protein. The table shows 350,000 or so distinct CDR3 sequences, with roughly 15% occurring only once. Sequenced material: peripheral blood. The origin of the receptors is an adult man with Graves' ophthalmopathy. CDR3s include the opening cysteine and the closing phenylalanine or tryptophan. D genes are given only for firm matches. Clone size is shown for a subset of rows, as once, few, many or a class of expanded clone.

J gene: TRBJ1-5; D gene: NA; clone size: many; V gene: TRBV2; CDR3 protein: CASSENRANQPQHF; CDR3 DNA: TGTGCCAGCAGTGAAAACAGAGCGAATCAGCCCCAGCATTTT
J gene: TRBJ1-2; D gene: TRBD1; clone size: many; V gene: TRBV6-5; CDR3 protein: CASSYLWTGSSNGYTF; CDR3 DNA: TGTGCCAGCAGTTACCTTTGGACAGGGAGTTCTAATGGCTACACCTTC
J gene: TRBJ2-5; D gene: NA; clone size: many; V gene: TRBV12-3/TRBV12-4; CDR3 protein: CASSMPRGSLGKETQYF; CDR3 DNA: TGTGCCAGCAGCATGCCGAGGGGCAGCCTTGGGAAAGAGACCCAGTACTTC
J gene: TRBJ1-1; D gene: NA; clone size: NA; V gene: TRBV27; CDR3 protein: CASSFRQKNTEAFF; CDR3 DNA: TGTGCCAGCAGTTTCCGACAGAAGAACACTGAAGCTTTCTTT
J gene: TRBJ1-2; D gene: TRBD1; clone size: many; V gene: TRBV27; CDR3 protein: CASSLGQGIGRGYTF; CDR3 DNA: TGTGCCAGCAGTTTGGGACAGGGAATAGGTCGTGGCTACACCTTC
J gene: TRBJ1-1; D gene: NA; clone size: many; V gene: TRBV28; CDR3 protein: CASSFDQRNTEAFF; CDR3 DNA: TGTGCCAGCAGTTTCGATCAGCGGAACACTGAAGCTTTCTTT
J gene: TRBJ1-2; D gene: NA; clone size: many; V gene: TRBV28; CDR3 protein: CASSFPSGTQGGYTF; CDR3 DNA: TGTGCCAGCAGTTTCCCCTCCGGGACCCAAGGGGGATACACCTTC
J gene: TRBJ2-6; D gene: TRBD1; clone size: NA; V gene: TRBV11-2; CDR3 protein: CASRAGQGFPGANVLTF; CDR3 DNA: TGTGCCAGCAGAGCGGGACAGGGGTTCCCTGGGGCCAACGTCCTGACTTTC
J gene: TRBJ1-6; D gene: NA; clone size: many; V gene: TRBV30; CDR3 protein: CAWRRPWPRRNFSPLHF; CDR3 DNA: TGTGCCTGGAGGAGGCCCTGGCCCAGGAGAAACTTTTCACCCCTCCACTTT
J gene: TRBJ2-7; D gene: TRBD1; clone size: NA; V gene: TRBV12-3/TRBV12-4; CDR3 protein: CASSPGQVRSYEQYF; CDR3 DNA: TGTGCCAGCAGCCCCGGACAGGTGAGGTCCTACGAGCAGTACTTC
J gene: TRBJ2-7; D gene: NA; clone size: NA; V gene: TRBV2; CDR3 protein: CASSGVGGVEQYF; CDR3 DNA: TGTGCCAGCAGTGGGGTGGGAGGAGTCGAGCAGTACTTC
J gene: TRBJ2-7; D gene: TRBD1; clone size: many; V gene: TRBV20-1; CDR3 protein: CSAIPGTGDSNEQYF; CDR3 DNA: TGCAGTGCTATACCCGGGACAGGGGATAGCAACGAGCAGTACTTC
J gene: TRBJ1-5; D gene: NA; clone size: NA; V gene: TRBV19; CDR3 protein: CASSSNRRAQPQHF; CDR3 DNA: TGTGCCAGTAGTAGTAACAGGAGGGCTCAGCCCCAGCATTTT
J gene: TRBJ2-7; D gene: NA; clone size: NA; V gene: TRBV6-1; CDR3 protein: CAGLGGGEQYF; CDR3 DNA: TGTGCCGGACTAGGGGGGGGCGAGCAGTACTTC
J gene: TRBJ1-1; D gene: TRBD1; clone size: many; V gene: TRBV6-5; CDR3 protein: CASSYIWTGALNTEAFF; CDR3 DNA: TGTGCCAGCAGTTACATATGGACAGGGGCACTGAACACTGAAGCTTTCTTT
J gene: TRBJ2-7; D gene: NA; clone size: many; V gene: TRBV5-1; CDR3 protein: CASSDTERFYEQYF; CDR3 DNA: TGCGCCAGCAGCGACACGGAACGATTCTACGAGCAGTACTTC
J gene: TRBJ1-6; D gene: TRBD1; clone size: many; V gene: TRBV27; CDR3 protein: CASSSPPTGSNSPLHF; CDR3 DNA: TGTGCCAGCAGTTCGCCGCCGACAGGGAGTAATTCACCCCTCCACTTT
J gene: TRBJ2-5; D gene: NA; clone size: many; V gene: TRBV20-1; CDR3 protein: CSAERGGQKETQYF; CDR3 DNA: TGCAGTGCTGAGAGGGGGGGACAGAAAGAGACCCAGTACTTC
J gene: TRBJ2-5; D gene: TRBD2; clone size: many; V gene: TRBV15; CDR3 protein: CATSRLRTGGVETQYF; CDR3 DNA: TGTGCCACCAGCAGATTACGAACGGGAGGGGTTGAGACCCAGTACTTC
J gene: TRBJ2-7; D gene: TRBD2; clone size: many; V gene: TRBV30; CDR3 protein: CAWSVQRERNEQYF; CDR3 DNA: TGTGCCTGGAGTGTCCAGCGGGAGAGGAACGAGCAGTACTTC
J gene: TRBJ2-7; D gene: NA; clone size: many; V gene: TRBV7-9; CDR3 protein: CASGFRWTEQYF; CDR3 DNA: TGTGCCAGCGGTTTTAGGTGGACCGAGCAGTACTTC
J gene: TRBJ1-5; D gene: NA; clone size: many; V gene: TRBV2; CDR3 protein: CATKGESNQPQHF; CDR3 DNA: TGTGCCACCAAGGGGGAAAGCAATCAGCCCCAGCATTTT
J gene: TRBJ1-5; D gene: NA; clone size: many; V gene: TRBV20-1; CDR3 protein: CSASLDSRGNQPQHF; CDR3 DNA: TGCAGTGCTAGCTTGGACAGCCGCGGCAATCAGCCCCAGCATTTT
J gene: TRBJ2-7; D gene: TRBD2; clone size: many; V gene: TRBV6-5; CDR3 protein: CASSYRLAGFGGEQYF; CDR3 DNA: TGTGCCAGCAGTTATCGACTAGCGGGATTCGGGGGCGAGCAGTACTTC
J gene: TRBJ1-3; D gene: NA; clone size: many; V gene: TRBV11-1; CDR3 protein: CASSSAEITGSSGNTIYF; CDR3 DNA: TGTGCCAGCAGCTCAGCAGAAATAACAGGGAGCTCTGGAAACACCATATATTTT
J gene: TRBJ1-2; D gene: NA; clone size: NA; V gene: TRBV28; CDR3 protein: CASSSPYRYLYGYTF; CDR3 DNA: TGTGCCAGCAGTTCCCCCTACAGATACCTCTATGGCTACACCTTC
J gene: TRBJ2-7; D gene: NA; clone size: few; V gene: TRBV2; CDR3 protein: CASSTAGMQYF; CDR3 DNA: TGTGCCAGCAGCACCGCAGGGATGCAGTACTTC
J gene: TRBJ1-6; D gene: NA; clone size: NA; V gene: TRBV29-1; CDR3 protein: CSVRYPGQSFNSPLHF; CDR3 DNA: TGCAGCGTAAGATACCCCGGACAGAGTTTCAATTCACCCCTCCACTTT
J gene: TRBJ2-7; D gene: TRBD1; clone size: NA; V gene: TRBV6-1; CDR3 protein: CASSEGLQGALYEQYF; CDR3 DNA: TGTGCCAGCAGTGAAGGTTTGCAGGGGGCGTTATACGAGCAGTACTTC
J gene: TRBJ2-5; D gene: TRBD1; clone size: few; V gene: TRBV11-2; CDR3 protein: CASSPNGQVQETQYF; CDR3 DNA: TGTGCCAGCAGCCCGAACGGACAGGTCCAAGAGACCCAGTACTTC
J gene: TRBJ1-3; D gene: NA; clone size: many; V gene: TRBV28; CDR3 protein: CASTLTELRSRRLSGNTIYF; CDR3 DNA: TGTGCCAGCACCCTCACCGAGTTACGATCCCGCCGACTCTCTGGAAACACCATATATTTT
J gene: TRBJ1-2; D gene: TRBD1; clone size: many; V gene: TRBV4-3; CDR3 protein: CASSQAVGGAKYGYTF; CDR3 DNA: TGCGCCAGCAGCCAGGCGGTAGGGGGCGCTAAGTATGGCTACACCTTC
J gene: TRBJ2-5; D gene: TRBD2; clone size: many; V gene: TRBV20-1; CDR3 protein: CSAREAGGRETQYF; CDR3 DNA: TGCAGTGCTAGGGAAGCGGGGGGGCGTGAGACCCAGTACTTC
J gene: TRBJ1-1; D gene: TRBD1; clone size: many; V gene: TRBV2; CDR3 protein: CAKEGASNTEAFF; CDR3 DNA: TGTGCCAAAGAGGGGGCATCGAACACTGAAGCTTTCTTT
J gene: TRBJ2-7; D gene: TRBD1; clone size: many; V gene: TRBV19; CDR3 protein: CASRPTGGPYEQYF; CDR3 DNA: TGTGCCAGTAGGCCGACAGGGGGACCCTACGAGCAGTACTTC
J gene: TRBJ1-1; D gene: NA; clone size: NA; V gene: TRBV6-5; CDR3 protein: CASSYSLRKGNSEAFF; CDR3 DNA: TGTGCCAGCAGTTACTCATTAAGGAAGGGGAACAGTGAAGCTTTCTTT
J gene: TRBJ2-5; D gene: TRBD1; clone size: NA; V gene: TRBV2; CDR3 protein: CASSEGVGTGGAETQYF; CDR3 DNA: TGTGCCAGCAGTGAAGGGGTAGGGACAGGCGGGGCGGAGACCCAGTACTTC
J gene: TRBJ2-2; D gene: TRBD2; clone size: many; V gene: TRBV4-2; CDR3 protein: CASSHTGTSYDTGELFF; CDR3 DNA: TGTGCCAGCAGCCATACCGGGACTAGTTATGACACCGGGGAGCTGTTTTTT
J gene: TRBJ1-1; D gene: NA; clone size: many; V gene: TRBV7-2; CDR3 protein: CASSLGQTMNTEAFF; CDR3 DNA: TGTGCCAGCAGCTTAGGACAGACCATGAACACTGAAGCTTTCTTT
J gene: TRBJ2-7; D gene: NA; clone size: many; V gene: TRBV6-1; CDR3 protein: CAIHSSPVYEQYF; CDR3 DNA: TGTGCCATCCATTCTTCTCCGGTCTATGAGCAGTACTTC
J gene: TRBJ2-7; D gene: TRBD2; clone size: many; V gene: TRBV2; CDR3 protein: CASSDWTSGTDYEQYF; CDR3 DNA: TGTGCCAGCAGTGATTGGACTAGCGGGACAGACTACGAGCAGTACTTC
J gene: TRBJ2-7; D gene: NA; clone size: many; V gene: TRBV2; CDR3 protein: CASSGHSGSYEQYF; CDR3 DNA: TGTGCCAGCAGCGGCCATAGCGGATCCTACGAGCAGTACTTC
J gene: TRBJ1-1; D gene: NA; clone size: many; V gene: TRBV19; CDR3 protein: CASSIVGQGMGEAFF; CDR3 DNA: TGTGCCAGTAGTATAGTAGGCCAGGGGATGGGTGAAGCTTTCTTT
J gene: TRBJ1-2; D gene: NA; clone size: NA; V gene: TRBV6-1; CDR3 protein: CASSEAVGRDYGYTF; CDR3 DNA: TGTGCCAGCAGTGAAGCAGTCGGGCGGGACTATGGCTACACCTTC
J gene: TRBJ2-7; D gene: NA; clone size: once; V gene: TRBV7-2; CDR3 protein: CASSFGAREQYF; CDR3 DNA: TGTGCCAGCAGCTTTGGGGCCCGGGAGCAGTACTTC
J gene: TRBJ2-5; D gene: TRBD2; clone size: NA; V gene: TRBV7-6; CDR3 protein: CASSLIAGNQETQYF; CDR3 DNA: TGTGCCAGCAGCTTAATAGCGGGGAACCAAGAGACCCAGTACTTC